This is a list of T cell receptor beta chains from one sample in a study of T-cell memory formation after mild COVID-19. TCRdb used MiXCR to reprocess the 5' RACE reads, holding one entry per CDR3 protein. This sample has 300,000 to 400,000 distinct CDR3 sequences, with approximately 15% found just once. Sequencing was done on a sample of PBMCs or a T cell subset sorted from them (not recorded which). The receptors originated from a man younger than 30 who had mild COVID-19 (a few samples of this study predate the infection). Cell type and time point are not known. Each CDR3 is given with its conserved first and last residue. The D gene is left open where the match is weak. Rows give clone size only sometimes, using once, few, many, or a class for an expanded clone.

len | abundance | j_gene | v_gene | d_gene | CDR3aa | CDR3nt
15 | few | TRBJ2-7 | TRBV20-1 | TRBD1 | CSARIGQGVTYEQYF | TGCAGTGCTAGAATTGGACAGGGGGTAACCTACGAGCAGTACTTC
15 | few | TRBJ1-1 | TRBV7-2 | NA | CASSLGMGQNTEAFF | TGTGCCAGCAGCTTAGGAATGGGACAGAACACTGAAGCTTTCTTT
13 | few | TRBJ1-2 | TRBV5-1 | NA | CASSVDGGYGYTF | TGCGCCAGCAGCGTGGATGGAGGCTATGGCTACACCTTC
13 | few | TRBJ2-1 | TRBV15 | TRBD2 | CATSRRTSHEQFF | TGTGCCACCAGCAGAAGGACTAGCCATGAGCAGTTCTTC
14 | few | TRBJ1-5 | TRBV12-3/TRBV12-4 | TRBD1 | CASSLAPTGQPQHF | TGTGCCAGCAGTTTAGCCCCGACAGGGCAGCCCCAGCATTTT
11 | NA | TRBJ1-1 | TRBV6-5 | NA | CASSSHTEAFF | TGTGCCAGCAGTTCTCATACTGAAGCTTTCTTT
12 | many | TRBJ2-5 | TRBV29-1 | NA | CSVVPRAETQYF | TGCAGCGTTGTTCCCAGGGCGGAGACCCAGTACTTC
15 | NA | TRBJ2-1 | TRBV5-5 | NA | CASSLDPLQYNEQFF | TGTGCCAGCAGCTTGGACCCACTCCAGTACAATGAGCAGTTCTTC
16 | few | TRBJ2-1 | TRBV5-5 | NA | CASSLGRLSSYNEQFF | TGTGCCAGCAGCCTGGGACGCCTGAGCTCCTACAATGAGCAGTTCTTC
13 | few | TRBJ2-1 | TRBV29-1 | NA | CSADRDTYNEQFF | TGCAGCGCCGATCGGGATACCTACAATGAGCAGTTCTTC